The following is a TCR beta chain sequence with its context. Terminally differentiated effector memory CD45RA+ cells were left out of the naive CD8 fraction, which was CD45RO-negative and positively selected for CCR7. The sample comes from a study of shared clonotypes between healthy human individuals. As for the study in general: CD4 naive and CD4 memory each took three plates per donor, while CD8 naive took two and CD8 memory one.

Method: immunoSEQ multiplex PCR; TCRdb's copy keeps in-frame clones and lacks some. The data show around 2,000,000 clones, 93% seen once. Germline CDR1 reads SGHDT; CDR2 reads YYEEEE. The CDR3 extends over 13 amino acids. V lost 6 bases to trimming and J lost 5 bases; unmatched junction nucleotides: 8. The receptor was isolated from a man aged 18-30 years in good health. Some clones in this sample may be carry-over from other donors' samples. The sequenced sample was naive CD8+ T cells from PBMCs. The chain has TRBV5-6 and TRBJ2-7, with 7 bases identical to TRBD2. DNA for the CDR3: TGTGCCAGCACCGATGCACTAGCGAACGAGCAGTACTTC. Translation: CASTDALANEQYF. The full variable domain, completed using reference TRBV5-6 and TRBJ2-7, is DAGVTQSPTHLIKTRGQQVTLRCSPKSGHDTVSWYQQALGQGPQFIFQYYEEEERQRGNFPDRFSGHQFPNYSSELNVNALLLGDSALYLCASTDALANEQYFGPGTRLTVT.